This T cell receptor (beta chain) was sequenced in a study of regulatory T cells in long-lasting Graves disease. A note on this clonotype: Its antigen remains unidentified.

Study findings and constraints: Persistent disease showed a preference for TRBV28, TRBJ1-2 and TRBJ2-5.

The CDR3 totals 14 residues. Trimming pared 2 bases from V and 6 bases from J, leaving 14 bases between. The germline gives CDR1 SEHNR, CDR2 FQNEAQ (reference sequence). Time point noted: newly diagnosed GD, antithyroid drugs for less than 3 months. Generation of the TCR library employed RNA extracted from PBMCs. The authors built TCR beta libraries using iRepertoire HTBI primers and Arm-PCR of CDR3 regions. MiXCR, run by TCRdb on the multiplex PCR reads, gives a single entry per CDR3 protein. The data show just over 600,000 distinct CDR3 sequences, 16% seen once. These data are also associated with another study on T cells in Graves' hyperthyroidism and ophthalmopathy.

This specimen was peripheral blood mononuclear cells (PBMCs), taken at new diagnosis, from a patient treated with antithyroid drugs. This sequence was found in a woman in her 30s with Graves disease. This chain joins TRBV7-9 and TRBJ2-7; a weak D match, TRBD1 (5 bases). CDR3 region: CASSLSAGNGEQYF. The CDR3 nucleotides are TGTGCCAGCAGCTTATCCGCAGGGAACGGCGAGCAGTACTTC.